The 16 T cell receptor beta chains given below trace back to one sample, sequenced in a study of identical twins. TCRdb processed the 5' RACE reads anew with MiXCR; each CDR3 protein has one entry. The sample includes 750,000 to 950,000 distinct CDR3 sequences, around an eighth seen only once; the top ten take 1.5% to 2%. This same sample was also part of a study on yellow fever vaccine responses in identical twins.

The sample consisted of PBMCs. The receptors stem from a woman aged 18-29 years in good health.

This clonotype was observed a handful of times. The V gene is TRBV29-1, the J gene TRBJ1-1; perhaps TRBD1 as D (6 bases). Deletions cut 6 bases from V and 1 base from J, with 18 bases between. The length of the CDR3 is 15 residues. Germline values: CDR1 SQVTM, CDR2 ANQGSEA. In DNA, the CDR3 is TGCAGCGTAGAAAGTAAGAGGACAGCGAACACTGAAGCTTTCTTT. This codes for CSVESKRTANTEAFF.

DNA for the CDR3: TGTGCCAGCAGTACGTCACTAGCCTCTAGCACAGATACGCAGTATTTT. It yields the protein CASSTSLASSTDTQYF. V usage is TRBV6-5 and J usage is TRBJ2-3; the D gene is possibly TRBD2 (6 bases). Trimming cost V 5 bases and J 0 bases, with 15 bases left between them. Germline CDR1 reads MNHEY; CDR2 reads SVGAGI. CDR3 size: 16 residues.

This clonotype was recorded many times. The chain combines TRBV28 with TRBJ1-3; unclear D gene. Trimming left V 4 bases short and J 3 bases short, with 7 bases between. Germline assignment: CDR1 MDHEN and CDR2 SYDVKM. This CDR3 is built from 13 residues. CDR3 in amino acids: CASSSQLGNTIYF. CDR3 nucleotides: TGTGCCAGCAGTTCGCAACTTGGAAACACCATATATTTT. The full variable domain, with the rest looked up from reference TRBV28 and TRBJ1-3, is DVKVTQSSRYLVKRTGEKVFLECVQDMDHENMFWYRQDPGLGLRLIYFSYDVKMKEKGDIPEGYSVSREKKERFSLILESASTNQTSMYLCASSSQLGNTIYFGEGSWLTVV.

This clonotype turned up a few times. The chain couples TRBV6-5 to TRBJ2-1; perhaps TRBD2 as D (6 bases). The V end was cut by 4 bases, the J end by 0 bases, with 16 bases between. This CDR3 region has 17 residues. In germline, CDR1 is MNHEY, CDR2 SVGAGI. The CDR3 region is CASSSIGLSGSYNEQFF. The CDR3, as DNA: TGTGCCAGCAGTTCCATCGGACTTAGCGGCTCCTACAATGAGCAGTTCTTC.

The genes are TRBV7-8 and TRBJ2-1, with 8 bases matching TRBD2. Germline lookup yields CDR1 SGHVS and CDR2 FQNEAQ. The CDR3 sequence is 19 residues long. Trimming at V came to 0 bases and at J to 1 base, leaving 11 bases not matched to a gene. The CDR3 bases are TGTGCCAGCAGCTTAGCGGTAGCGGGAAGGGCGTTATCCTACAATGAGCAGTTCTTC. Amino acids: CASSLAVAGRALSYNEQFF.

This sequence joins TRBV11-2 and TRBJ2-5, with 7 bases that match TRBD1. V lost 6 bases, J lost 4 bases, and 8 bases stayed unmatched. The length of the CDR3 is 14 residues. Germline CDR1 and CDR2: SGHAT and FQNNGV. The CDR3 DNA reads TGTGCCAGCAGACACAGACAGGGCGGAGAGACCCAGTACTTC. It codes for CASRHRQGGETQYF.

CDR3 residues: CASSPNSRGSYEQYV. The CDR3 DNA sequence: TGTGCCAGCAGCCCCAACTCGCGGGGCTCCTACGAGCAGTACGTC. The chain employs TRBV5-5 and TRBJ2-7; a possible D gene is TRBD2 (6 bases). Germline lookup yields CDR1 SGHKS and CDR2 YYEKEE (reference sequence). The CDR3 is 15 residues long. The V end was cut by 4 bases, the J end by 0 bases, with 14 bases between.

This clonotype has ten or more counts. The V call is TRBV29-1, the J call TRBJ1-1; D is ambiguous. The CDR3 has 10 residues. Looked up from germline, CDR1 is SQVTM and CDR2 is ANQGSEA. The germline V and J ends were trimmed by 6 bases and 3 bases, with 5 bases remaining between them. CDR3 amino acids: CSVADTEAFF. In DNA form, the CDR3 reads TGCAGCGTCGCAGACACTGAAGCTTTCTTT.

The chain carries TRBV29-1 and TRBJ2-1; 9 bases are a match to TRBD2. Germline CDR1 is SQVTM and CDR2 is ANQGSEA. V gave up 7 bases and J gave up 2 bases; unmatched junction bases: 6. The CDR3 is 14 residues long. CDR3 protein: CSGERGVAYNEQFF. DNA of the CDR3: TGCAGCGGTGAGCGGGGGGTGGCCTACAATGAGCAGTTCTTC.

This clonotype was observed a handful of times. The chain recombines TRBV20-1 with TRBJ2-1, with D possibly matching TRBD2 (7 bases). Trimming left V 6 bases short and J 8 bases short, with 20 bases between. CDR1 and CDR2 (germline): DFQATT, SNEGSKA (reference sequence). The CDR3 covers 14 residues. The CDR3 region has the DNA TGCAGTGCGATGGGTAGGGGGGGCGTGTATGAGCAGTTCTTC. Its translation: CSAMGRGGVYEQFF.

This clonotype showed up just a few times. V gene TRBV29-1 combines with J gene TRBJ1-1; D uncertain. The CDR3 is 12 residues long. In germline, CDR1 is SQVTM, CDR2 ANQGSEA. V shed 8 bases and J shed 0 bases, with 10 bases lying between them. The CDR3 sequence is CSTGLMNTEAFF. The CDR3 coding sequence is TGCAGCACCGGACTGATGAACACTGAAGCTTTCTTT.

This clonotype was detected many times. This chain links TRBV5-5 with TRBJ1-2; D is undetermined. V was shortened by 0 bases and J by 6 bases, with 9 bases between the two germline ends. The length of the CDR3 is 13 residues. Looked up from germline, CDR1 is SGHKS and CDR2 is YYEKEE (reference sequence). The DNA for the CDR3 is TGTGCCAGCAGCTTGGAGCCACGGGATGGCTACACCTTC. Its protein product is CASSLEPRDGYTF.

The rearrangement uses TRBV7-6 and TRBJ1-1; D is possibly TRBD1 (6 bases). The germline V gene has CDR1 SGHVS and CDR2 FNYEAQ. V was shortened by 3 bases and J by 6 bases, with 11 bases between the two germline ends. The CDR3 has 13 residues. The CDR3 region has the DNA TGTGCCAGCAGCTTGGGGGGCAGGTCTGAAGCTTTCTTT. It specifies CASSLGGRSEAFF.

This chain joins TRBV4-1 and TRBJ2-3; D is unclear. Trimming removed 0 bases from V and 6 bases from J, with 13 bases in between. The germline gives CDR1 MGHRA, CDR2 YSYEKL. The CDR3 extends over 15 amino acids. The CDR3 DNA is TGCGCCAGCAGCCAAGATTCTACGGCAACGGATACGCAGTATTTT. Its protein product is CASSQDSTATDTQYF.

CDR3 residues: CASRSSASGQETQYF. The CDR3, as DNA: TGTGCCAGCCGATCTTCAGCTAGCGGGCAAGAGACCCAGTACTTC. This chain joins TRBV28 and TRBJ2-5, with 8 bases identical to TRBD2. CDR1 and CDR2 from the germline V gene are MDHEN and SYDVKM. The CDR3 spans 15 residues. Germline trimming cut 8 bases from V and 2 bases from J; bases unmatched to any gene: 10.

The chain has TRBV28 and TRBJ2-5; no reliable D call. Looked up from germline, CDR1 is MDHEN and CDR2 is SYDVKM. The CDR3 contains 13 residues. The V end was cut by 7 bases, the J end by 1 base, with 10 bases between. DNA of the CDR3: TGTGCCAGCACCCGCTCCGTCCAAGAGACCCAGTACTTC. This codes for CASTRSVQETQYF.